The clone carrying this TCR beta chain appeared a few times. Its specificity is not known. The V gene's germline CDR1 is SGHDT and CDR2 YYEEEE. Germline trimming cut 5 bases from V and 0 bases from J; bases unmatched to any gene: 7. This CDR3 spans 15 amino acids. The data originate from a study of response to subunit inactivated influenza vaccine. Regarding the study as a whole: The authors proposed limited new T cell recruitment per seasonal influenza vaccination.

Using its own MiXCR run on the RT-PCR reads, TCRdb lists one record per CDR3 protein. The table includes around 200,000 distinct CDR3 sequences, about 9.3% detected once. V is TRBV5-6 and J is TRBJ2-7; 8 bases map to TRBD2. Sequenced material: non-naive T cells sorted from PBMCs, taken on the day of vaccination. The receptor was derived from a middle-aged man who received an inactivated influenza vaccine. The CDR3 nucleotides read TGTGCCAGCAGTAGAAGCGGGGGTTTCTCCTACGAGCAGTACTTC. This translates into CASSRSGGFSYEQYF.